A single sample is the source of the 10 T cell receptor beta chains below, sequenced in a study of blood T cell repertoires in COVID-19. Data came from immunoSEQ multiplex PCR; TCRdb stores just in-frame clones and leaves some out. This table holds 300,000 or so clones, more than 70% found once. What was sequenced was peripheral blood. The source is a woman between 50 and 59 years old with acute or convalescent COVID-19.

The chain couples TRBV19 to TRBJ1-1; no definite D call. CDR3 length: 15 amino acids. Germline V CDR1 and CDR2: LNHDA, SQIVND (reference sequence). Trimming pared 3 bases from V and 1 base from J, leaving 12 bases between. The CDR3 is CASSMERSPNTEAFF. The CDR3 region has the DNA TGTGCCAGTAGTATGGAGAGGTCCCCGAACACTGAAGCTTTCTTT.

The CDR3 loop is CASSAIYRVHEQFF. The CDR3 nucleotides are TGTGCCAGCAGCGCAATCTACAGGGTGCATGAGCAGTTCTTC. The V call is TRBV7-8, the J call TRBJ2-1, with TRBD1 as a possible D gene (6 bases). CDR3 length: 14 residues. CDR1 is SGHVS, CDR2 FQNEAQ, per germline. V was trimmed by 5 bases and J by 8 bases, leaving 16 bases between them. Variable domain in full (rest from reference TRBV7-8 and TRBJ2-1): GAGVSQSPRYKVAKRGQDVALRCDPISGHVSLFWYQQALGQGPEFLTYFQNEAQLDKSGLPSDRFFAERPEGSVSTLKIQRTQQEDSAVYLCASSAIYRVHEQFFGPGTRLTVL.

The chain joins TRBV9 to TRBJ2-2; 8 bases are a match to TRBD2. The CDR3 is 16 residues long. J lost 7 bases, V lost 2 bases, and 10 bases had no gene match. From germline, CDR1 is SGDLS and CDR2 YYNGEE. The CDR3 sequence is CASSVKRGGQSGELFF. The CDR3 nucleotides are TGTGCCAGCAGCGTCAAACGGGGGGGCCAGAGCGGGGAGCTGTTTTTT.

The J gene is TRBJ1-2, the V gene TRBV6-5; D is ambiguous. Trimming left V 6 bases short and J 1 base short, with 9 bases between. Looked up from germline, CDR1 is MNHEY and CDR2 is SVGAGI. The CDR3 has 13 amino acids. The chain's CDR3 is CASSSADNYGYTF. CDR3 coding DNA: TGTGCCAGCAGCTCCGCAGATAACTATGGCTACACCTTC.

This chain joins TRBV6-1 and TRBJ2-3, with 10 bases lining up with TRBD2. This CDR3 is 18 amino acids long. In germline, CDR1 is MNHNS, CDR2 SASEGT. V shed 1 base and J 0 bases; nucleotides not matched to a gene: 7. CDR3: CASSEVPSGGLSTDTQYF. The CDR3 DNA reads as TGTGCCAGCAGTGAAGTTCCTAGCGGGGGCTTAAGCACAGATACGCAGTATTTT.

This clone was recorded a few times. The CDR3 DNA reads as TGTGCCAGCAACCCGGGACTAGCTGGGGAGCAGTTCTTC. Translating gives CASNPGLAGEQFF. The chain recombines TRBV5-4 with TRBJ2-1; 9 nucleotides agree with TRBD2. This CDR3 contains 13 residues. The V segment lost 6 bases and the J segment 10 bases; nucleotides outside the gene matches: 8. Germline CDR1 is SGHNT and CDR2 is YYREEE (reference sequence).

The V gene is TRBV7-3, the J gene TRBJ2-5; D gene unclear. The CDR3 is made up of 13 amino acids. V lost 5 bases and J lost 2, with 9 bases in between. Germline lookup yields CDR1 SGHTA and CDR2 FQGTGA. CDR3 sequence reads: CASSARQQETQYF. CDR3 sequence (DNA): TGTGCCAGCAGCGCCCGACAACAAGAGACCCAGTACTTC.

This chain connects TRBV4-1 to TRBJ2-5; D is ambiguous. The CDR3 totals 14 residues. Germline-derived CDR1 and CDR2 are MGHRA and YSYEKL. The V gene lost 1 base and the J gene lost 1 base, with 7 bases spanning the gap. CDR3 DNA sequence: TGCGCCAGCAGCCAAGTCGTGTCCCAAGAGACCCAGTACTTC. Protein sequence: CASSQVVSQETQYF.

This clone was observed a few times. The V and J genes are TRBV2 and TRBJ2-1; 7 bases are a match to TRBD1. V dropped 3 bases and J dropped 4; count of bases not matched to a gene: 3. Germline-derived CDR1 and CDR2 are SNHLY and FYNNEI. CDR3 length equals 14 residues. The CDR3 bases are TGTGCCAGCAGTGAGTCACAGGGGTACAATGAGCAGTTCTTC. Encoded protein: CASSESQGYNEQFF.

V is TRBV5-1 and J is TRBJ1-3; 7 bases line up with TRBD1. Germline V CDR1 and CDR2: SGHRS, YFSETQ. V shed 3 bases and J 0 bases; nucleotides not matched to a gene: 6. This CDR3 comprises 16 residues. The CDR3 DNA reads TGCGCCAGCAGCTCTTCAGGGGGAAGCTCTGGAAACACCATATATTTT. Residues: CASSSSGGSSGNTIYF.